What follows are 27 T cell receptor beta chains derived from one specimen sequenced in a study of T cell responses to AZD1222 COVID-19 vaccine. Sequencing was performed with immunoSEQ multiplex PCR; in TCRdb, only in-frame clones are kept and a portion is missing. The sample has some 110,000 clones, around 90% seen once. Specimen: peripheral blood, collected on day 0 of AZD1222 vaccination. These receptors came from an adult in good health.

The rearrangement joins TRBV5-1 to TRBJ2-5, with TRBD1 as a possible D gene (5 bases). Germline CDR1 and CDR2: SGHRS and YFSETQ. The V gene lost 0 bases and the J gene lost 5 bases, with 14 bases spanning the gap. The CDR3 length is 15 residues. The DNA for the CDR3 is TGCGCCAGCAGCTTGGGGGTAAAGGGGTCGGAGACCCAGTACTTC. Translated: CASSLGVKGSETQYF. The full variable domain, in which reference TRBV5-1 and TRBJ2-5 provide the parts outside the CDR3, is KAGVTQTPRYLIKTRGQQVTLSCSPISGHRSVSWYQQTPGQGLQFLFEYFSETQRNKGNFPGRFSGRQFSNSRSEMNVSTLELGDSALYLCASSLGVKGSETQYFGPGTRLLVL.

The chain uses TRBV5-5 and TRBJ1-5; no reliable D call. Germline V CDR1 and CDR2: SGHKS, YYEKEE (reference sequence). Trimming pared 4 bases from V and 0 bases from J, leaving 8 bases between. The CDR3 is 14 residues long. The CDR3 region is CASSEAYSNQPQHF. CDR3 nucleotides: TGTGCCAGCAGCGAAGCCTATAGCAATCAGCCCCAGCATTTT.

The table lists this clone with a few counts. CDR3 nucleotide sequence: TGTGCCAGCTCACCCGACAGGGGAAACTATGGCTACACCTTC. Translated, it gives CASSPDRGNYGYTF. The rearrangement uses TRBV18 and TRBJ1-2; 8 nucleotides agree with TRBD1. V dropped 3 bases and J dropped 2; count of bases not matched to a gene: 2. Germline V gene lookup returns CDR1 KGHSH and CDR2 LQKENI. The CDR3 covers 14 residues.

V usage is TRBV15 and J usage is TRBJ1-6; D perhaps matches TRBD1 (5 bases). CDR1 is LNHNV, CDR2 YYDKDF, per germline (reference sequence). The V gene lost 3 bases and the J gene lost 7 bases, with 13 bases spanning the gap. The CDR3 consists of 15 residues. CDR3 nucleotide sequence: TGTGCCACCAGCAGTCGAGAAAGGGACAATTCACCCCTCCACTTT. This encodes CATSSRERDNSPLHF.

The chain carries TRBV28 and TRBJ1-2; 9 nucleotides line up with TRBD1. The CDR3 runs to 14 residues. With 5 bases clipped from V and 7 bases from J, the junction kept 8 bases outside the gene matches. From germline, CDR1 is MDHEN and CDR2 SYDVKM. The CDR3 DNA sequence: TGTGCCAGCAGTCCGGGACAGGGAAGAAGTGGCTACACCTTC. Its protein product is CASSPGQGRSGYTF.

The chain recombines TRBV27 with TRBJ2-7; the D gene is possibly TRBD2 (5 bases). Germline V gene sequence: CDR1 MNHEY, CDR2 SMNVEV (reference sequence). Trimming took 7 bases from V and 2 from J, leaving 12 bases between them. The CDR3 totals 13 residues. DNA for the CDR3: TGTGCCAGCAACTCCGGGGTCCCCTACGAGCAGTACTTC. This codes for CASNSGVPYEQYF.

V and J are TRBV20-1 and TRBJ1-1; D uncertain. Per germline, CDR1 DFQATT and CDR2 SNEGSKA (reference sequence). The CDR3 is made up of 11 amino acids. Trimming removed 0 bases from V and 6 bases from J, with 5 bases in between. The CDR3 coding sequence is TGCAGTGCTAGAGATAACGCTGAAGCTTTCTTT. The encoded protein is CSARDNAEAFF.

This clone has just one count. V is TRBV20-1 and J is TRBJ2-1, with D hard to call. The CDR3 sequence is 8 residues long. Germline-derived CDR1 and CDR2 are DFQATT and SNEGSKA (reference sequence). In DNA form, the CDR3 reads TGCAGCCCATATGAGCAGTTCTTC. It codes for CSPYEQFF.

The V gene is TRBV18, the J gene TRBJ2-3; 9 positions agree with TRBD1. The J segment lost 3 bases and the V segment lost 2 bases, leaving 0 bases of the junction unmatched. The CDR3 length is 14 residues. Germline V gene sequence: CDR1 KGHSH, CDR2 LQKENI. The CDR3 protein is CASSPGTGTDTQYF. The CDR3 DNA sequence: TGTGCCAGCTCACCAGGGACAGGGACAGATACGCAGTATTTT.

This clone was found once. The J gene is TRBJ2-3, the V gene TRBV6-4, with a tentative D call TRBD1 (6 bases). The CDR3 is made up of 15 amino acids. The V end lost 2 bases, the J end lost 3 bases, and 12 bases lay between the germline ends. Germline CDR1 is MRHNA and CDR2 is SNTAGT. The CDR3 reads CASSDLGTPTDTQYF. In nucleotides, the CDR3 is TGTGCCAGCAGTGACCTAGGGACACCTACAGATACGCAGTATTTT.

The V gene is TRBV6-5, the J gene TRBJ1-5, with 9 bases identical to TRBD1. The CDR3 has 15 amino acids. With V trimmed by 6 bases and J by 7 bases, 10 bases remained unmatched. Germline V gene data show CDR1 as MNHEY and CDR2 as SVGAGI. The CDR3 DNA is TGTGCCAGCAGATCTGGGGACAGGGCAAACCAGCCCCAGCATTTT. It specifies CASRSGDRANQPQHF.

This chain uses TRBV29-1 with TRBJ2-4; 7 nucleotides line up with TRBD2. The J segment lost 6 bases and the V segment lost 6 bases, leaving 5 bases of the junction unmatched. The CDR3 has 12 amino acids. Germline CDR1 and CDR2: SQVTM and ANQGSEA. CDR3 sequence: CSVPGGGNIQYF. The CDR3 DNA is TGCAGCGTCCCTGGGGGGGGAAACATTCAGTACTTC.

This clone was recorded only once. The chain carries TRBV6-2 or TRBV6-3 and TRBJ2-7; tentatively, D is TRBD2 (5 bases). Germline V lookup: CDR1 MNHEY, CDR2 SVGEGT. This CDR3 region has 12 residues. Trimming stripped 5 bases from V and 4 bases from J, with 9 bases between. CDR3 DNA sequence: TGTGCCAGCAGTCGCGGACTTTACGAGCAGTACTTC. Translated: CASSRGLYEQYF.

As concerns this clone: The sample has other DNA sequences that encode this CDR3 too. The V call is TRBV2, the J call TRBJ1-2, with D possibly being TRBD1 (5 bases). CDR1 and CDR2 (germline): SNHLY, FYNNEI. Trimming removed 6 bases from V and 2 bases from J, with 13 bases in between. The CDR3 runs to 14 residues. As DNA, the CDR3 is TGTGCCAGCAGGTTGGGAGGGGTCAACTATGGCTACACCTTC. Its protein is CASRLGGVNYGYTF. Looking up the rest from reference TRBV2 and TRBJ1-2 gives the full variable domain: EPEVTQTPSHQVTQMGQEVILRCVPISNHLYFYWYRQILGQKVEFLVSFYNNEISEKSEIFDDQFSVERPDGSNFTLKIRSTKLEDSAMYFCASRLGGVNYGYTFGSGTRLTVV.

This clone has a handful of counts. The rearrangement joins TRBV5-4 to TRBJ2-7; 7 nucleotides align to TRBD2. CDR3 length equals 15 residues. Trimming at V came to 3 bases and at J to 2 bases, leaving 8 bases not matched to a gene. Germline V gene data show CDR1 as SGHNT and CDR2 as YYREEE (reference sequence). In DNA form, the CDR3 reads TGTGCCAGCAGCTCCCTGACTAGCTATCCCTACGAGCAGTACTTC. As protein: CASSSLTSYPYEQYF.

This chain uses TRBV6-4 with TRBJ2-7, with a weak D call TRBD2 (6 bases). The germline V and J ends were trimmed by 2 bases and 6 bases, with 8 bases remaining between them. This CDR3 is built from 12 residues. Germline lookup yields CDR1 MRHNA and CDR2 SNTAGT. CDR3 coding DNA: TGTGCCAGCAGTGACCCGACTAGCGAGCAGTACTTC. Amino acid sequence: CASSDPTSEQYF.

The chain joins TRBV27 to TRBJ1-1; 7 nucleotides agree with TRBD1. The ends lost 6 bases at V and 0 bases at J; junction bases unmatched: 7. The CDR3 totals 15 residues. Germline V lookup: CDR1 MNHEY, CDR2 SMNVEV (reference sequence). CDR3 bases: TGTGCCAGCAGGAGACCGACAGGGATGAACACTGAAGCTTTCTTT. Its translation: CASRRPTGMNTEAFF.

The CDR3 DNA reads TGTGCCAGCAGGCGTCAGGGGGCGAATGAGCAGTTCTTC. Its translation is CASRRQGANEQFF. This chain connects TRBV27 to TRBJ2-1; 8 bases are a match to TRBD1. Germline V CDR1 and CDR2: MNHEY, SMNVEV (reference sequence). CDR3 length: 13 residues. The V gene end was trimmed by 6 bases and the J gene end by 7 bases; junction bases not matched to a gene: 5.

The J gene is TRBJ2-7, the V gene TRBV5-5; D not certain. Trimming took 1 base from V and 1 from J, leaving 12 bases between them. This CDR3 has 15 amino acids. Germline V gives CDR1 SGHKS, CDR2 YYEKEE (reference sequence). CDR3 coding DNA: TGTGCCAGCAGCTTGTTTCTCCTCGGGTCCTACGAGCAGTACTTC. Its translation: CASSLFLLGSYEQYF.

The chain recombines TRBV5-4 with TRBJ1-1; 9 nucleotides line up with TRBD1. The germline V gene has CDR1 SGHNT and CDR2 YYREEE (reference sequence). V trimming: 4 bases; J trimming: 6 bases; junction bases outside the gene matches: 10. The CDR3 covers 15 residues. This CDR3 reads CASSTSTGGVAEAFF. The DNA for the CDR3 is TGTGCCAGCAGCACCTCGACAGGGGGAGTTGCTGAAGCTTTCTTT.

This clone was seen just once. This chain links TRBV28 with TRBJ1-5; D remains unclear. Trimming pared 5 bases from V and 0 bases from J, leaving 11 bases between. The CDR3 consists of 15 residues. The V gene's germline CDR1 is MDHEN and CDR2 SYDVKM. CDR3 amino acids: CASSLGSYSNQPQHF. The CDR3 DNA follows: TGTGCCAGCAGTCTTGGCAGCTATAGCAATCAGCCCCAGCATTTT.

The chain employs TRBV20-1 and TRBJ1-3; D gene uncertain. Trimming took 1 base from V and 4 from J, leaving 2 bases between them. Per the germline V gene, CDR1 is DFQATT and CDR2 is SNEGSKA (reference sequence). This CDR3 contains 11 residues. DNA of the CDR3: TGCAGTGCTAGAGTGGGAAACACCATATATTTT. Translation: CSARVGNTIYF.

This chain uses TRBV5-1 with TRBJ2-4; D gene ambiguous. Germline loops: CDR1 SGHRS, CDR2 YFSETQ. This CDR3 has 14 residues. Trimming removed 7 bases at V and 5 bases at J, with 16 bases between. The CDR3 DNA reads as TGCGCCAGCGCCCCTCTGGGCCCGGAAAACATTCAGTACTTC. This gives the protein CASAPLGPENIQYF. Filled out from reference TRBV5-1 and TRBJ2-4, the complete variable domain reads KAGVTQTPRYLIKTRGQQVTLSCSPISGHRSVSWYQQTPGQGLQFLFEYFSETQRNKGNFPGRFSGRQFSNSRSEMNVSTLELGDSALYLCASAPLGPENIQYFGAGTRLSVL.

In its sample, this clone was seen a few times. The chain has TRBV4-3 and TRBJ2-2, with TRBD1 as a possible D gene (5 bases). V shed 0 bases and J shed 8 bases, with 13 bases lying between them. CDR3 size: 15 residues. CDR1 LGHNA and CDR2 YSLEER come from the germline V gene. CDR3 nucleotide sequence: TGCGCCAGCAGCCAAGATCCGGGTTCAGGGGGGGAGCTGTTTTTT. Its translation: CASSQDPGSGGELFF.

V and J are TRBV24-1 and TRBJ2-7; TRBD1 is a possible D gene (5 bases). The CDR3 runs to 12 residues. The germline gives CDR1 KGHDR, CDR2 SFDVKD. Between the trimmed V and J ends, which lost 3 bases and 3 bases, there was a span of 5 bases. The CDR3 sequence: CATSDQGYEQYF. The CDR3 DNA is TGTGCCACCAGTGATCAGGGCTACGAGCAGTACTTC.

The chain recombines TRBV29-1 with TRBJ1-5, with D unclear. Trimming left V 4 bases short and J 7 bases short, with 14 bases between. Germline CDR1 is SQVTM and CDR2 is ANQGSEA. This CDR3 is 13 amino acids long. The CDR3 DNA follows: TGCAGCGTTGTGCTGACTTTGGGGCAGCCCCAGCATTTT. Its translation is CSVVLTLGQPQHF.

This chain uses TRBV6-2 or TRBV6-3 with TRBJ2-7, with D uncertain. Germline V gene lookup returns CDR1 MNHEY and CDR2 SVGEGT. V lost 1 base to trimming and J lost 4 bases, with 5 bases between them. CDR3 length: 12 residues. The CDR3 sequence is CASSYYQYEQYF. DNA for the CDR3: TGTGCCAGCAGTTACTACCAGTACGAGCAGTACTTC.